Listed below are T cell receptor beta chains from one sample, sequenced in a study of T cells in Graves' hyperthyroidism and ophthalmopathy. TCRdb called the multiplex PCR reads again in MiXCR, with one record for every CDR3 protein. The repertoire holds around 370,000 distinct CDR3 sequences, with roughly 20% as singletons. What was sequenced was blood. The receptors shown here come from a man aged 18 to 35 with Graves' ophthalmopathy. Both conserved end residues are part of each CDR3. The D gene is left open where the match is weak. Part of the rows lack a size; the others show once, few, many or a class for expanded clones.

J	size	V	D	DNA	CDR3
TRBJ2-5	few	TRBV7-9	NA	TGTGCCAGCACCCTCGGGGATGGGGAGACCCAGTACTTC	CASTLGDGETQYF
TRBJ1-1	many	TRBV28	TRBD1	TGTGCCAGCAGTTTGGTCCAGGGGGCGGGGAACACTGAAGCTTTCTTT	CASSLVQGAGNTEAFF
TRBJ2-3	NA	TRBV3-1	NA	TGTACCAGCAGCCAAGATCCGACTAATACAGATACGCAGTATTTT	CTSSQDPTNTDTQYF
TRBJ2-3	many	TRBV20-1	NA	TGCAGTGCTTTACTCGGGGGAGATACGCAGTATTTT	CSALLGGDTQYF
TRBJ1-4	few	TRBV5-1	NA	TGCGCCAGCTCCGACAGCCTTAATGAAAAACTGTTTTTT	CASSDSLNEKLFF
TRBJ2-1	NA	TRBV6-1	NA	TGTGCCAACAGCAGGGGAAATGAGCAGTTCTTC	CANSRGNEQFF
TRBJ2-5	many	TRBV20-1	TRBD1	TGCAGTGCGGACTACAGGGGGCGTCGGGAGACCCAGTACTTC	CSADYRGRRETQYF
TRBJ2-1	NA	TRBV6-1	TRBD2	TGTGCCAGCAGTCCGAACCCTGGACTAGCCTACAATGAGCAGTTCTTC	CASSPNPGLAYNEQFF
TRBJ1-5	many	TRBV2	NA	TGTGCCAGCACTACAAGGGGCTCGGGGCCCCAGCATTTT	CASTTRGSGPQHF
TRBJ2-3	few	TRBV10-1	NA	TGCGCCAGCGGGCCGTCGAGCCCTGATACGCAGTATTTT	CASGPSSPDTQYF
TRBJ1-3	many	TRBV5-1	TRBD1	TGCGCCAGCAGCGCCGGGACAGACGGAAACACCATATATTTT	CASSAGTDGNTIYF
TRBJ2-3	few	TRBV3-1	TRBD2	TGTGCCAGCAGCCAAGTCCGGGGGGGCACAGATACGCAGTATTTT	CASSQVRGGTDTQYF
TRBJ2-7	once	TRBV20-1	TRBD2	TGCAGTGCTAGAGACTCTAGCGGGGGATACTACGAGCAGTACTTC	CSARDSSGGYYEQYF
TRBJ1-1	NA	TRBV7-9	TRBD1	TGTGCCAGCAGCTTACAAACAGGGGGCGCGTCTGAAGCTTTCTTT	CASSLQTGGASEAFF
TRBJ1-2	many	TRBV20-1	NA	TGCAGTGCTTCCGGGGGGGGGAGTAACTATGGCTACACCTTC	CSASGGGSNYGYTF
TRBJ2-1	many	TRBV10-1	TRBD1	TGCGCCAGCAGTGACCAGGGGGCATCCTACAATGAGCAGTTCTTC	CASSDQGASYNEQFF
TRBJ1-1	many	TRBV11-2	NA	TGTGCCAGCAGCCCAGGGTTCCCGACTGAAGCTTTCTTT	CASSPGFPTEAFF
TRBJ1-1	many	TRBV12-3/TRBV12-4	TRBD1	TGTGCCAGCAGGCCGACAGGGTTCTCCACTGAAGCTTTCTTT	CASRPTGFSTEAFF
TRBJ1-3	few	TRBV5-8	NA	TGTGCCAGCAGCGACGACGCCGGTGGAAACACCATATATTTT	CASSDDAGGNTIYF
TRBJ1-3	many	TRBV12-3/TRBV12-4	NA	TGTGCCAGCAGGTCCGGGGGAAACACCATATATTTT	CASRSGGNTIYF
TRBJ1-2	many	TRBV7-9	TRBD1	TGTGCCAGCAGCTCCACGGGACAGCCTAACTATGGCTACACCTTC	CASSSTGQPNYGYTF
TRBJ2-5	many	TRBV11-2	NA	TGTGCCAGCAGCTCTGCAGGGGGGACAGAGACCCAGTACTTC	CASSSAGGTETQYF
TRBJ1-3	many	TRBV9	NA	TGTGCCAGCAGCGAGGGGAACGGAGACACCATATATTTT	CASSEGNGDTIYF
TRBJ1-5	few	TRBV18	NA	TGTGCCAGCTCACCCGGGGAGACTTTAGGGCAGCCCCAGCATTTT	CASSPGETLGQPQHF
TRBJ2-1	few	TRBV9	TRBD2	TGTGCCAGCAGCGGCCCGAGGCCCCATAATTTGGGACTAGCGGACCAGAGCTCCTACAATGAGCAGTTCTTC	CASSGPRPHNLGLADQSSYNEQFF
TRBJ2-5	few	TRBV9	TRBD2	TGTGCCAGCAGCGTAGGGCCTAGCGGGAGCCAGTACTTC	CASSVGPSGSQYF
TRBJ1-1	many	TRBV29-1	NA	TGCAGCGTTGATGTAGCCAACACTGAAGCTTTCTTT	CSVDVANTEAFF
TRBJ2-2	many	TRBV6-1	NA	TGTGCCAGCAGCCGCATGAACACCGGGGAGCTGTTTTTT	CASSRMNTGELFF
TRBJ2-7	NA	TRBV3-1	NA	TGTGCCAGCAGCCAGGGGCTAGCACACAACTCGGAGGAGCAGTACTTC	CASSQGLAHNSEEQYF
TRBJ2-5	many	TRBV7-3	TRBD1	TGTGCCAGCAGCTTAGGAGGTGCGGACAGGGTGGAGACCCAGTACTTC	CASSLGGADRVETQYF
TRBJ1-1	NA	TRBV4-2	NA	TGCGCCAGCAGCCAAGTAGGATCTTCGAACACTGAAGCTTTCTTT	CASSQVGSSNTEAFF
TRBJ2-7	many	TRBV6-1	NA	TGTGCCAGCAGCAACGAGGAGGGGACGATCTACGAGCAGTACTTC	CASSNEEGTIYEQYF
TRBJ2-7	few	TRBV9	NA	TGTGCCAGCAGCGTACAAGGGGACTCCTACGAGCAGTACTTC	CASSVQGDSYEQYF
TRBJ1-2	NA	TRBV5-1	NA	TGCGCCAGCAGCTTGAGCCAAAAGAATGGCTACACCTTC	CASSLSQKNGYTF
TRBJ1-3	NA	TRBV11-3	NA	TGTGCCATACGAGGGGTAGCCGGAAACACCATATATTTT	CAIRGVAGNTIYF
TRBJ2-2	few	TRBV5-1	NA	TGCGCCAGCAGCCTGGGGGGGCGGCAGGGGAACACCGGGGAGCTGTTTTTT	CASSLGGRQGNTGELFF
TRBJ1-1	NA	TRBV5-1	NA	TGCGCCAGCAGCTGGGGACCAGGAACCACTGAAGCTTTCTTT	CASSWGPGTTEAFF
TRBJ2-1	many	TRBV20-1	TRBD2	TGCAGTGCCCTACTAGCGGGGGGCGGTGAGCAGTTCTTC	CSALLAGGGEQFF
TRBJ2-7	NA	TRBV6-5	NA	TGTGCCAGCAGATCCTCCGGGACAAGGGGGACGGGGGAGCAGTACTTC	CASRSSGTRGTGEQYF
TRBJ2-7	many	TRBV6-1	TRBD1	TGTGCCAGCAGTGAAGCGTGGACAGGGAAAGTGGTAGGCGAGCAGTACTTC	CASSEAWTGKVVGEQYF
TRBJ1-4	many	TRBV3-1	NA	TGTGCCAGCAGCCAAGATAATGAAAAACTGTTTTTT	CASSQDNEKLFF
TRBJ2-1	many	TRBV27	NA	TGTGCCAGCAGTACAACAGGGATTTTGGATGAGCAGTTCTTC	CASSTTGILDEQFF
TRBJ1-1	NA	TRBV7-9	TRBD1	TGTGCCAGCAGCCCTCGAGGACAGGGGATGAACACTGAAGCTTTCTTT	CASSPRGQGMNTEAFF
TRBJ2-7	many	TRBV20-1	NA	TGCAGTGCTAGGGTCCAGGGGGGTATCCTCCAGCAGTACTTC	CSARVQGGILQQYF
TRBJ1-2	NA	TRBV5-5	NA	TGTGCCAGCAGCTTTAGGGAGCGGAGGGAGGGCTACACCTTC	CASSFRERREGYTF
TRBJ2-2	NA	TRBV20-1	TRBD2	TGCAGTGCTAGTTTAGCGGGGGGGTTCCCCGGGGAGCTGTTTTTT	CSASLAGGFPGELFF
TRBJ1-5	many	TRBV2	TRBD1	TGTGCCAGCAGGGGAGGACAGGGCTTCAATCAGCCCCAGCATTTT	CASRGGQGFNQPQHF